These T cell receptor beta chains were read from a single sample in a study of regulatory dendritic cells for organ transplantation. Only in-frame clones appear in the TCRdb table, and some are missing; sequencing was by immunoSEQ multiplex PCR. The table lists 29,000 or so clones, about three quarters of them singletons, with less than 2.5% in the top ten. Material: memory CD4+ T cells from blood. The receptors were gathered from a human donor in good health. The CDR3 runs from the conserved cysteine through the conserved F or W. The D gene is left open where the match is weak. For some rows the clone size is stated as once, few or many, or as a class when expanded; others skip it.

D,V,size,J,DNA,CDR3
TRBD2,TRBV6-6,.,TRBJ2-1,TGTGCCAGCAGTTACGGCGGGACTAGCGGGAACAATGAGCAGTTCTTC,CASSYGGTSGNNEQFF
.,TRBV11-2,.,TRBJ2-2,TGTGCCAGCAGCGGAGCGGCTTCGGTCACCGGGGAGCTGTTTTTT,CASSGAASVTGELFF
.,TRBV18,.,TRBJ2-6,TGTGCCAGCTCACCATTTCCGGATCCTGGGGCCAACGTCCTGACTTTC,CASSPFPDPGANVLTF
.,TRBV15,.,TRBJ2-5,TGTGCCACCAGCAAAAGACAAGACCTGTACCAAGAGACCCAGTACTTC,CATSKRQDLYQETQYF
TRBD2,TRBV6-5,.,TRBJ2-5,TGTGCCAGCAGTGCCGGGACTAGCGGGAAACAGACCCAGTACTTC,CASSAGTSGKQTQYF
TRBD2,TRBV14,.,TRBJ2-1,TGTGCCAGCACCACGGGACTAGCGGGTACCAATGAGCAGTTCTTC,CASTTGLAGTNEQFF
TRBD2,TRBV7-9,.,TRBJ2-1,TGTGCCAGCAGCCCCTCGTGGGGCGGGGGACTCCCGGGGGGTGAGCAGTTCTTC,CASSPSWGGGLPGGEQFF
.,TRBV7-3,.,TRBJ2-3,TGTGCCAGCAGCTTATCCCCAGCAACTAGCACAGATACGCAGTATTTT,CASSLSPATSTDTQYF
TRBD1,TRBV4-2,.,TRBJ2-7,TGTGCCAGCAGCCAAGTGATGTCAACCGGGACAGGGATCTACGAGCAGTACTTC,CASSQVMSTGTGIYEQYF
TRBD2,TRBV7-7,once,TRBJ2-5,TGTGCTAGCAGCCTTGGACTAGCGGGGGGGAAAGAGACCCAGTACTTC,CASSLGLAGGKETQYF
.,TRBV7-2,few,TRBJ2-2,TGTGCCAGCACGTCGGACACCGGGGAGCTGTTTTTT,CASTSDTGELFF
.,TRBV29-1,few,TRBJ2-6,TGCAGCGTTGATGATACCTCTGGGGCCAACGTCCTGACTTTC,CSVDDTSGANVLTF
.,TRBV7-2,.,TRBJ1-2,TGTGCCAGCAGCTTAGTAGCTAGAACCCAATCTGGCTACACCTTC,CASSLVARTQSGYTF
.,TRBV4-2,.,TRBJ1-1,TGTGCCAGCAGCCAAGCGCAGGGGAAGCTCGAAGCTTTCTTT,CASSQAQGKLEAFF
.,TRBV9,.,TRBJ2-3,TGTGCCAGCAGCGAGGGGGCGGGGGCTACCACAGATACGCAGTATTTT,CASSEGAGATTDTQYF
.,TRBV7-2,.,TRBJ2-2,TGTGCCAGCAGCTTAGGAGGCATGCCCGCCGGGGAGCTGTTTTTT,CASSLGGMPAGELFF
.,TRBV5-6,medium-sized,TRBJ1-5,TGTGCCAGCAGCCCCGGGAGCAATCAGCCCCAGCATTTT,CASSPGSNQPQHF
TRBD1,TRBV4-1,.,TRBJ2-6,TGCGCCAGCAGCCAAACAGGGGTCTCTGGGGCCAACGTCCTGACTTTC,CASSQTGVSGANVLTF